Presented here are 21 T cell receptor beta chains from one specimen sequenced in a study of memory CD4+ T cells and cytomegalovirus serostatus. The method was immunoSEQ multiplex PCR; TCRdb's version includes in-frame clones alone and lacks a portion of them. The table includes around 53,000 clones, approximately 82% detected once. The sort gate was single viable CD3+CD4+CD8-CD45RO+ cells for memory CD4+ T cells. The sequenced sample consisted of memory CD4+ T cells from blood. These receptors all come from an adult in good health and CMV-seropositive.

J is TRBJ2-1 and V is TRBV2; 7 bases match TRBD1. Germline lookup yields CDR1 SNHLY and CDR2 FYNNEI. V lost 6 bases to trimming and J lost 4 bases; unmatched junction nucleotides: 12. The CDR3 runs to 16 residues. CDR3 in amino acids: CASRTTGATWYNEQFF. The CDR3 coding sequence is TGTGCCAGCAGGACAACAGGGGCGACCTGGTACAATGAGCAGTTCTTC.

The V gene is TRBV10-2, the J gene TRBJ1-1, with D possibly TRBD1 on 6 matching bases. The germline V gene encodes CDR1 WSHSY and CDR2 SAAADI. The CDR3 is 13 amino acids. Trimming pared 10 bases from V and 2 bases from J, leaving 14 bases between. The CDR3 reads CATTGHRNTEAFF. CDR3 bases: TGCGCCACGACGGGACATCGAAACACTGAAGCTTTCTTT.

The chain couples TRBV19 to TRBJ1-6, with unresolved D. CDR1 is LNHDA, CDR2 SQIVND, per germline (reference sequence). V was shortened by 7 bases and J by 0 bases, with 10 bases between the two germline ends. The CDR3 has 15 residues. CDR3 sequence: CASTASFSYNSPLHF. DNA of the CDR3: TGTGCCAGTACCGCGAGCTTCTCCTATAATTCACCCCTCCACTTT.

This chain connects TRBV2 to TRBJ1-4; D not certain. CDR3 size: 13 residues. The germline V gene encodes CDR1 SNHLY and CDR2 FYNNEI. With 2 bases removed from V and 6 bases from J, the gap between germline ends came to 7 bases. The CDR3 reads CASSENNYEKLFF. The CDR3 coding sequence is TGTGCCAGCAGTGAAAACAATTATGAAAAACTGTTTTTT.

The rearrangement links TRBV2 to TRBJ1-4; D perhaps matches TRBD1 (6 bases). Trimming pared 6 bases from V and 7 bases from J, leaving 18 bases between. CDR1 is SNHLY and CDR2 is FYNNEI in the germline V gene. CDR3 length equals 15 residues. For the CDR3, the DNA is TGTGCCAGCAGACCCTCGGGACAAAAGATTGAAAAACTGTTTTTT. Protein: CASRPSGQKIEKLFF.

This clone came up a few times. The chain uses TRBV10-3 and TRBJ1-1, with D perhaps TRBD1 (5 bases). The CDR3 runs 13 residues. Germline V gene lookup returns CDR1 ENHRY and CDR2 SYGVKD. V lost 3 bases and J lost 3, with 8 bases in between. CDR3 in DNA: TGTGCCATCAGTGACCAGGGCTACACTGAAGCTTTCTTT. It translates to CAISDQGYTEAFF.

This clone was found a few times. The rearrangement uses TRBV6-5 and TRBJ1-1; TRBD1 is a possible D gene (5 bases). V was clipped by 8 bases and J by 1 base, with 11 bases between them. CDR1 is MNHEY, CDR2 SVGAGI, per germline. The CDR3 contains 13 residues. The CDR3, as DNA: TGTGCCAGCTGTCGACAGTCGAACACTGAAGCTTTCTTT. It specifies CASCRQSNTEAFF.

CDR3 DNA: TGTGCCAGCAGCCCAAAGGCCGGGACAAAACAGCCCCAGCATTTT. Its protein is CASSPKAGTKQPQHF. This chain connects TRBV27 to TRBJ1-5; tentative D call: TRBD1 (6 bases). Trimming pared 6 bases from V and 7 bases from J, leaving 19 bases between. The CDR3 is 15 amino acids. Germline assignment: CDR1 MNHEY and CDR2 SMNVEV (reference sequence).

This clone was seen a few times. The chain uses TRBV28 and TRBJ2-7; D is unclear. The V gene's germline CDR1 is MDHEN and CDR2 SYDVKM. With 1 base removed from V and 0 bases from J, the gap between germline ends came to 1 base. This CDR3 is built from 12 residues. CDR3 in DNA: TGTGCCAGCAGTTTATACTCCTACGAGCAGTACTTC. Encoded protein: CASSLYSYEQYF.

The J gene is TRBJ2-6, the V gene TRBV18; D gene unclear. The CDR3 runs 15 residues. The V and J ends lost 2 bases and 4 bases respectively, with 9 bases between them. CDR1 KGHSH and CDR2 LQKENI come from the germline V gene. CDR3 bases: TGTGCCAGCTCACCATCCGCAAAGGGGGCCAACGTCCTGACTTTC. Residues: CASSPSAKGANVLTF.

This clone was observed a handful of times. The CDR3, as DNA: TGTGCCAGTACGACTACGGGCACCGGGGAGCTGTTTTTT. This encodes CASTTTGTGELFF. The chain employs TRBV19 and TRBJ2-2, with a tentative D call TRBD2 (5 bases). Germline-derived CDR1 and CDR2 are LNHDA and SQIVND (reference sequence). With 7 bases removed from V and 4 bases from J, the gap between germline ends came to 10 bases. CDR3 length: 13 residues.

This chain connects TRBV6-5 to TRBJ1-2; D is perhaps TRBD1 (5 bases). Germline CDR1 is MNHEY and CDR2 is SVGAGI. V was clipped by 5 bases and J by 0 bases, with 13 bases between them. The CDR3 length is 15 residues. This chain's CDR3 is CASSRTPGPNYGYTF. CDR3 in DNA: TGTGCCAGCAGTAGAACACCAGGGCCTAACTATGGCTACACCTTC.

V and J are TRBV28 and TRBJ1-4; the match to TRBD1 covers 8 bases. The germline gives CDR1 MDHEN, CDR2 SYDVKM. V dropped 6 bases and J dropped 8; count of bases not matched to a gene: 11. The CDR3 is 15 residues long. The CDR3 DNA reads TGTGCCAGCAGCTTCCAGGGGGCGAGTGGGGAAAAACTGTTTTTT. Its translation: CASSFQGASGEKLFF.

This chain uses TRBV28 with TRBJ2-7, with 11 bases that match TRBD2. Trimming at V came to 4 bases and at J to 5 bases, leaving 7 bases not matched to a gene. CDR3 length: 15 residues. CDR1 and CDR2 from the germline V gene are MDHEN and SYDVKM. The CDR3 DNA sequence: TGTGCCAGCAGTTCTGGGACTAGCGGAAGGAACGAGCAGTACTTC. Translating gives CASSSGTSGRNEQYF. Full variable domain (remainder filled in from reference TRBV28 and TRBJ2-7): DVKVTQSSRYLVKRTGEKVFLECVQDMDHENMFWYRQDPGLGLRLIYFSYDVKMKEKGDIPEGYSVSREKKERFSLILESASTNQTSMYLCASSSGTSGRNEQYFGPGTRLTVT.

This chain connects TRBV7-9 to TRBJ2-5; 8 positions agree with TRBD1. V shed 6 bases, J shed 5 bases, and the junction held 8 bases outside the gene matches. The CDR3 covers 14 residues. Germline loops: CDR1 SEHNR, CDR2 FQNEAQ (reference sequence). CDR3 sequence: CASSSGQGEETQYF. The CDR3 DNA sequence: TGTGCCAGCAGTTCAGGACAGGGAGAGGAGACCCAGTACTTC.

This chain links TRBV15 with TRBJ1-2; 10 bases match TRBD1. This CDR3 region has 15 residues. The V segment lost 6 bases and the J segment 3 bases; nucleotides outside the gene matches: 7. CDR1 is LNHNV and CDR2 is YYDKDF in the germline V gene (reference sequence). The CDR3 coding sequence is TGTGCCACCAGTCAAGGACAGGGGGAGGACTATGGCTACACCTTC. Translated, it gives CATSQGQGEDYGYTF.

The gene calls are TRBV7-2 and TRBJ2-7; the match to TRBD2 covers 8 bases. CDR1 is SGHTA, CDR2 FQGNSA, per germline. J was trimmed by 11 bases and V by 5 bases; bases with no gene match: 5. The CDR3 loop spans 11 amino acids. CDR3 sequence (DNA): TGTGCCAGCAGCCGAGGGGGACTAGAGTACTTC. Its translation is CASSRGGLEYF.

V gene TRBV6-5 combines with J gene TRBJ1-5; a possible D gene is TRBD1 (5 bases). V lost 3 bases and J 3 bases, leaving 12 bases between the germline ends. The CDR3 is made up of 15 amino acids. Germline V gives CDR1 MNHEY, CDR2 SVGAGI. The CDR3 region is CASSYSRDFNQPQHF. The CDR3 DNA reads as TGTGCCAGCAGTTATTCCAGGGACTTCAATCAGCCCCAGCATTTT.

V gene TRBV19 combines with J gene TRBJ1-6; D is possibly TRBD1 (5 bases). Germline lookup yields CDR1 LNHDA and CDR2 SQIVND (reference sequence). V shed 5 bases and J shed 5 bases, with 13 bases lying between them. The CDR3 length is 15 residues. This CDR3 reads CASSRWGQDNSPLHF. The CDR3 coding sequence is TGTGCCAGTAGTCGATGGGGCCAGGATAATTCACCCCTCCACTTT.

V usage is TRBV7-9 and J usage is TRBJ2-1; TRBD2 agrees at 12 bases. The CDR3 runs to 15 residues. Germline lookup yields CDR1 SEHNR and CDR2 FQNEAQ (reference sequence). V was clipped by 7 bases and J by 10 bases; unmatched bases: 11. DNA for the CDR3: TGTGCCAGCACCCTAGCGGGGGGGAGGTTCGAAGAGCAGTTCTTC. Its translation: CASTLAGGRFEEQFF.

This chain joins TRBV5-4 and TRBJ1-2; unclear D gene. CDR3 length equals 13 residues. V lost 1 base, J lost 5 bases, and 9 bases lay in between. Germline CDR1 is SGHNT and CDR2 is YYREEE (reference sequence). The CDR3 nucleotides read TGTGCCAGCAGCTTGAGGGAAGGATATGGCTACACCTTC. Translation gives CASSLREGYGYTF.